A selection of T cell receptor beta chains follows, all from one sample in a study of vaccination effects on CD4 cells after COVID-19. No antigen has been identified for these receptors. Sequencing was performed with immunoSEQ multiplex PCR; in TCRdb, only in-frame clones are kept and a portion is missing. The sample lists around 49,000 clones, about three quarters occurring once. This sample comprised CD4+ T cells from PBMCs cultured without peptide, obtained after COVID-19 vaccination. The receptors originated from a human donor who received a COVID-19 vaccine. Both conserved end residues are part of each CDR3. Each record gives: clone size, V gene, J gene, D gene, CDR3 DNA, CDR3 protein. A D gene is named only where the DNA matches it firmly. Expanded clones get a size class; other rows say once, few or many, or leave the size out.

NA,TRBV3-1/TRBV3-2,TRBJ2-5,NA,TGTGCCAGCAGCTCCCGCGGGACACAAAAAGAGACCCAGTACTTC,CASSSRGTQKETQYF
few,TRBV15,TRBJ1-2,TRBD1,TGTGCCACCAGCAGAGATAGTCGGACAGGGGGGCGCTACACCTTC,CATSRDSRTGGRYTF
NA,TRBV29-1,TRBJ2-4,NA,TGCAGCGTTGAAGCCAAAAACATTCAGTACTTC,CSVEAKNIQYF
NA,TRBV7-7,TRBJ2-3,NA,TGTGCCAGCAGCTTAGGGGCGGGTGGCACAGATACGCAGTATTTT,CASSLGAGGTDTQYF
NA,TRBV9,TRBJ1-1,NA,TGTGCCAGCAGCGTAGAGGGTCAGGGCTACACTGAAGCTTTCTTT,CASSVEGQGYTEAFF
NA,TRBV5-6,TRBJ1-2,TRBD1,TGTGCCAGCAGCTTACCGGGACAGGTAGACTATGGCTACACCTTC,CASSLPGQVDYGYTF
NA,TRBV30,TRBJ1-2,NA,TGTGCCTGGAGCGACAGAAGGGTAAACTATGGCTACACCTTC,CAWSDRRVNYGYTF
NA,TRBV5-6,TRBJ1-2,NA,TGTGCCAGCAGCTTGGACAGTGGCTACACCTTC,CASSLDSGYTF
NA,TRBV6-5,TRBJ2-7,TRBD1,TGTGCCAGCAAGACAGGGGGAATCCACGAGCAGTACTTC,CASKTGGIHEQYF
NA,TRBV6-5,TRBJ1-1,NA,TGTGCCAGCCTCAGCCCCTGGGAACACACTGAAGCTTTCTTT,CASLSPWEHTEAFF
NA,TRBV5-4,TRBJ1-2,TRBD1,TGTGCCAGCAGTACCGGGACAGGGGGCGCGGGTACCTATGGCTACACCTTC,CASSTGTGGAGTYGYTF
NA,TRBV30,TRBJ1-3,NA,TGTGCCTGGAGTGTACCTGGCAGTTACTCTGGAAACACCATATATTTT,CAWSVPGSYSGNTIYF
NA,TRBV7-8,TRBJ2-1,TRBD2,TGTGCCAGCAGCTTAGTGGGACTAGATCTCGCCGGTAACAATGAGCAGTTCTTC,CASSLVGLDLAGNNEQFF
NA,TRBV9,TRBJ1-1,NA,TGTGCCAGCAGCGCCCAGACCGAAACAGGGTCGCCTGAAGCTTTCTTT,CASSAQTETGSPEAFF
NA,TRBV3-1/TRBV3-2,TRBJ1-2,NA,TGTGCCAGCAGCCACCAGACAGAGAACTACTATGGCTACACCTTC,CASSHQTENYYGYTF
NA,TRBV6-5,TRBJ2-1,NA,TGTGCCAGCAGTCAGAGCAATGAGCAGTTCTTC,CASSQSNEQFF